The 26 T cell receptor beta chains presented below share a single source sample, sequenced in a study of shared clonotypes between healthy human individuals (dated by TCRdb to 2020 to 2021). For the CD8 naive samples, CD45RO-negative cells were positively selected for CCR7, yielding a CD45RA+CCR7+ population from which TemRA cells were excluded. The library was generated by the immunoSEQ multiplex PCR assay. TCRdb carries this immuneACCESS record with in-frame sequences only. Its versions omit some clonotypes, under half of them owing to an unresolved V gene in the studies checked, with the rest unexplained. The sample profile shows hundreds of thousands of clones; 85% to 95% of them were found once. The ten largest clones add up to approximately 0.11% of the sample. The sequenced material came from naive CD8+ T cells sorted from blood. Explained via the paper, the cell subset or site label denotes: CD45RA+CCR7+. These TCRs come from a woman under 40 in good health.

V gene TRBV28 combines with J gene TRBJ2-3, with 7 bases that match TRBD1. Trimming took 8 bases from V and 3 from J; bases not matched to a gene: 5. CDR3 length: 13 amino acids. CDR1 is MDHEN, CDR2 SYDVKM, per germline. CDR3 DNA: TGTGCCAGCGACCCGACAGGGACAGATACGCAGTATTTT. Protein: CASDPTGTDTQYF.

This chain uses TRBV28 with TRBJ2-7; D is perhaps TRBD1 (5 bases). The CDR3 is 15 residues long. V lost 6 bases and J lost 1, with 16 bases in between. Germline values: CDR1 MDHEN, CDR2 SYDVKM. In DNA form, the CDR3 reads TGTGCCAGCAGACCTTACCAGGGCGAATCCTACGAGCAGTACTTC. It translates to CASRPYQGESYEQYF.

This clone was seen only a few times. The chain uses TRBV9 and TRBJ1-1, with unresolved D. Deletions cut 2 bases from V and 1 base from J, with 9 bases between. CDR1 is SGDLS, CDR2 YYNGEE, per germline. CDR3 size: 14 residues. CDR3 sequence: CASSVFRKNTEAFF. In DNA, the CDR3 is TGTGCCAGCAGCGTGTTCAGAAAGAACACTGAAGCTTTCTTT.

The chain is built from TRBV7-8 and TRBJ2-2; D unclear. Deletions cut 1 base from V and 3 bases from J, with 18 bases between. Looked up from germline, CDR1 is SGHVS and CDR2 is FQNEAQ. CDR3 size: 18 residues. The CDR3 DNA follows: TGTGCCAGCAGCTTAGTGAATGATCCAGGCCTCGACACCGGGGAGCTGTTTTTT. Protein: CASSLVNDPGLDTGELFF.

V is TRBV7-2 and J is TRBJ2-1; 9 bases align to TRBD1. V lost 7 bases and J lost 5; bases outside the gene matches: 9. This CDR3 is built from 15 residues. Germline V gene sequence: CDR1 SGHTA, CDR2 FQGNSA. The chain's CDR3 is CASKGGTGTNNEQFF. CDR3 nucleotide sequence: TGTGCCAGCAAGGGCGGGACAGGGACAAACAATGAGCAGTTCTTC.

The chain links TRBV7-9 to TRBJ1-2; 10 bases are shared with TRBD1. The J segment lost 0 bases and the V segment lost 3 bases, leaving 4 bases of the junction unmatched. The CDR3 length is 16 residues. Germline-derived CDR1 and CDR2 are SEHNR and FQNEAQ (reference sequence). CDR3 residues: CASSLGQGRTNYGYTF. In DNA form, the CDR3 reads TGTGCCAGCAGCTTGGGACAGGGGAGGACTAACTATGGCTACACCTTC.

As DNA, the CDR3 is TGTGCCAGTAGTATAGGGAACAATCAGCCCCAGCATTTT. It specifies CASSIGNNQPQHF. The rearrangement links TRBV19 to TRBJ1-5; no clear D gene. CDR3 length: 13 residues. V was cut by 1 base and J by 3 bases, with 4 bases left in between. Germline values: CDR1 LNHDA, CDR2 SQIVND (reference sequence).

This chain connects TRBV14 to TRBJ2-2; TRBD2 aligns across 8 bases. The CDR3 sequence is 13 residues long. Looked up from germline, CDR1 is SGHDN and CDR2 is FVKESK. V was pared by 3 bases and J by 8 bases, with 2 bases of the junction left unmatched. The CDR3 nucleotides are TGTGCCAGCAGCCAGTTAGCGGGAGGGGAGCTGTTTTTT. Protein sequence: CASSQLAGGELFF.

The rearrangement links TRBV27 to TRBJ2-7, with 12 bases that match TRBD2. This CDR3 is built from 15 residues. Germline CDR1 and CDR2: MNHEY and SMNVEV (reference sequence). V dropped 0 bases and J dropped 6; count of bases not matched to a gene: 3. CDR3 DNA: TGTGCCAGCAGTTTATCGACTAGCGGGAGTACCGAGCAGTACTTC. Translated, it gives CASSLSTSGSTEQYF.

The rearrangement links TRBV5-4 to TRBJ2-3, with D perhaps assigned TRBD1 or TRBD2 (6 bases each). This CDR3 is built from 15 residues. With 5 bases removed from V and 0 bases from J, the gap between germline ends came to 13 bases. In germline, CDR1 is SGHNT, CDR2 YYREEE (reference sequence). The DNA of the CDR3 is TGTGCCAGCAGGCCCTGGGGGGCTAGCACAGATACGCAGTATTTT. Translated, it gives CASRPWGASTDTQYF. Variable domain in full (rest from reference TRBV5-4 and TRBJ2-3): ETGVTQSPTHLIKTRGQQVTLRCSSQSGHNTVSWYQQALGQGPQFIFQYYREEENGRGNFPPRFSGLQFPNYSSELNVNALELDDSALYLCASRPWGASTDTQYFGPGTRLTVL.

The rearrangement links TRBV27 to TRBJ1-2; 10 bases align to TRBD1. CDR3 length: 14 residues. With V trimmed by 2 bases and J by 6 bases, 3 bases remained unmatched. CDR1 and CDR2 (germline): MNHEY, SMNVEV (reference sequence). The CDR3 nucleotides read TGTGCCAGCAGTTTAGACAGGGGGCAAGATGGCTACACCTTC. It specifies CASSLDRGQDGYTF.

Here the CDR3 DNA reads TGTGCCAGCAGTCCTAGGTCGCTAGCGGGATTAGAGACCCAGTACTTC. As protein: CASSPRSLAGLETQYF. This chain links TRBV28 with TRBJ2-5, with 9 positions matching TRBD2. V was clipped by 5 bases and J by 4 bases; unmatched bases: 11. Germline V gene sequence: CDR1 MDHEN, CDR2 SYDVKM. The CDR3 is made up of 16 amino acids.

Notes on this clone: The identical CDR3 is also encoded by other nucleotide sequences in the sample. J is TRBJ1-2 and V is TRBV30, with no clear D. Germline V gene data show CDR1 as GTSNPN and CDR2 as SVGIG (reference sequence). The V end was cut by 0 bases, the J end by 4 bases, with 6 bases between. The CDR3 has 12 residues. CDR3 DNA: TGTGCCTGGAGTGTATCCAGCTATGGCTACACCTTC. This gives the protein CAWSVSSYGYTF.

This chain uses TRBV4-1 with TRBJ1-5; maybe TRBD1 (5 bases). Germline V gene sequence: CDR1 MGHRA, CDR2 YSYEKL. This CDR3 is 17 amino acids long. The ends were cut back, 1 base at V and 0 bases at J, with 13 bases in the middle. In nucleotides, the CDR3 is TGCGCCAGCAGCCAAGTCGGGGGTCCATATAGCAATCAGCCCCAGCATTTT. Translation: CASSQVGGPYSNQPQHF.

The chain carries TRBV2 and TRBJ2-7; TRBD1 might be the D (5 bases). V shed 3 bases and J shed 5 bases, with 11 bases lying between them. This CDR3 is built from 13 residues. Germline CDR1 SNHLY, CDR2 FYNNEI. Here the CDR3 reads CASSESRVDEQYF. CDR3 DNA: TGTGCCAGCAGTGAGTCCAGGGTGGACGAGCAGTACTTC.

This clone appeared a few times. The genes are TRBV27 and TRBJ2-7; D perhaps matches TRBD2 (5 bases). Germline CDR1 reads MNHEY; CDR2 reads SMNVEV (reference sequence). V was clipped by 11 bases and J by 4 bases, with 9 bases between them. This CDR3 comprises 10 residues. The CDR3 is CAAGVYEQYF. CDR3 bases: TGTGCCGCGGGCGTATACGAGCAGTACTTC.

V gene TRBV2 combines with J gene TRBJ2-5; 7 positions agree with TRBD1. The J call may not be correct, given that the DNA end is closer to TRBJ2-7. CDR1 and CDR2 from the germline V gene are SNHLY and FYNNEI. CDR3 length equals 13 residues. This CDR3 is CASRSGQSYEQYF. The CDR3 nucleotides are TGTGCCAGCAGATCGGGACAGAGCTACGAGCAGTACTTC.

The chain recombines TRBV4-1 with TRBJ2-7, with 7 bases matching TRBD2. V dropped 1 base and J dropped 1; count of bases not matched to a gene: 1. The CDR3 spans 14 residues. The germline gives CDR1 MGHRA, CDR2 YSYEKL. The CDR3 region is CASSQAAGSYEQYF. In nucleotides, the CDR3 is TGCGCCAGCAGCCAAGCAGCGGGATCCTACGAGCAGTACTTC.

The rearrangement joins TRBV13 to TRBJ1-1, with D perhaps matching TRBD1 (6 bases). The CDR3 has 18 amino acids. Germline-derived CDR1 and CDR2 are PRHDT and FYEKMQ (reference sequence). Trimming took off 1 base at V and 1 base at J, with 19 bases between the two ends. CDR3 in amino acids: CASSLVTGTRKTNTEAFF. CDR3 sequence (DNA): TGTGCCAGCAGCTTAGTCACAGGGACAAGAAAGACGAACACTGAAGCTTTCTTT. The whole variable domain, remainder taken from reference TRBV13 and TRBJ1-1, is AAGVIQSPRHLIKEKRETATLKCYPIPRHDTVYWYQQGPGQDPQFLISFYEKMQSDKGSIPDRFSAQQFSDYHSELNMSSLELGDSALYFCASSLVTGTRKTNTEAFFGQGTRLTVV.

This clone was recorded once. The DNA of the CDR3 is TGCGCCAGCAGCTTGGCCTATTCCTACAATGAGCAGTTCTTC. It encodes CASSLAYSYNEQFF. The chain employs TRBV5-1 and TRBJ2-1, with D uncertain. This CDR3 contains 14 residues. The V end lost 0 bases, the J end lost 1 base, and 5 bases lay between the germline ends. Germline-derived CDR1 and CDR2 are SGHRS and YFSETQ.

CDR3 nucleotides: TGTGCCAGCAGTCTCAACCCTACCCCCCAGGACAGGGGGCTATGGTCACCCCTCCACTTT. This encodes CASSLNPTPQDRGLWSPLHF. The chain employs TRBV28 and TRBJ1-6; 11 bases align to TRBD1. This CDR3 comprises 20 residues. Trimming at V came to 5 bases and at J to 10 bases, leaving 22 bases not matched to a gene. Germline V lookup: CDR1 MDHEN, CDR2 SYDVKM.

J is TRBJ1-1 and V is TRBV15, with 7 bases identical to TRBD1. Trimming cost V 3 bases and J 0 bases; bases outside gene matches: 7. This CDR3 spans 16 amino acids. The germline gives CDR1 LNHNV, CDR2 YYDKDF (reference sequence). The CDR3 bases are TGTGCCACCAGCAGTGCCACTACAGGGGTGAACACTGAAGCTTTCTTT. Protein: CATSSATTGVNTEAFF.

The genes are TRBV28 and TRBJ2-7, with 7 bases identical to TRBD1. V shed 5 bases, J shed 3 bases, and the junction held 10 bases outside the gene matches. Germline V gene sequence: CDR1 MDHEN, CDR2 SYDVKM. This CDR3 has 15 amino acids. In nucleotides, the CDR3 is TGTGCCAGCAGTCCGGCGAGGGGGCACAGCTACGAGCAGTACTTC. This codes for CASSPARGHSYEQYF.

This chain connects TRBV14 to TRBJ1-5, with TRBD1 as a possible D gene (5 bases). CDR3 length: 13 amino acids. Looked up from germline, CDR1 is SGHDN and CDR2 is FVKESK. V was clipped by 4 bases and J by 6 bases, with 10 bases between them. The CDR3, as DNA: TGTGCCAGCAGCCTAAGGGGCGGTCAGCCCCAGCATTTT. This translates into CASSLRGGQPQHF.

The V gene is TRBV9, the J gene TRBJ2-1; the match to TRBD1 covers 7 bases. In germline, CDR1 is SGDLS, CDR2 YYNGEE. The CDR3 length is 14 residues. J gave up 6 bases and V 3 bases, and 6 bases lay outside the gene matches. The CDR3 DNA reads as TGTGCCAGCAGCGGACAGGGTTTTTTCAATGAGCAGTTCTTC. Protein: CASSGQGFFNEQFF.

This clone has more than one count but fewer than ten. This specimen includes other DNA sequences encoding the same CDR3. V is TRBV28 and J is TRBJ1-1; unclear D gene. Germline V gene lookup returns CDR1 MDHEN and CDR2 SYDVKM. V dropped 2 bases and J dropped 5 bases, with 6 bases sitting between them. The CDR3 length is 12 residues. CDR3 protein: CASSLGLTEAFF. In DNA form, the CDR3 reads TGTGCCAGCAGTTTAGGTTTGACTGAAGCTTTCTTT.